This passage covers 10 T cell receptor beta chains from one sample sequenced in a study of shared clonotypes between healthy human individuals. Produced via immunoSEQ multiplex PCR; TCRdb's table is partial and in-frame only. The data hold approximately 710,000 clones, with about 92% observed a single time. Material for sequencing was memory CD8+ T cells from PBMCs. Subset defined: CD45RO+ cells pooled with CCR7-negative TemRA cells. The receptors derive from a young man in good health. Some clones in this sample may be carry-over from other donors' samples.

This clone was detected a few times. This chain connects TRBV10-2 to TRBJ2-1; D ambiguous. V lost 3 bases to trimming and J lost 0 bases, with 12 bases between them. Germline V gene sequence: CDR1 WSHSY, CDR2 SAAADI. The CDR3 has 16 residues. CDR3 loop: CASSEPDSSSYNEQFF. Written as DNA, the CDR3 is TGCGCCAGCAGTGAACCCGACTCGAGCTCCTACAATGAGCAGTTCTTC.

In its sample, this clone was seen a few times. The rearrangement joins TRBV28 to TRBJ1-5; D gene ambiguous. CDR1 is MDHEN, CDR2 SYDVKM, per germline. The CDR3 length is 12 residues. The V gene lost 4 bases and the J gene lost 3 bases, with 4 bases spanning the gap. The CDR3 bases are TGTGCCAGCAGTTCTACCAATCAGCCCCAGCATTTT. Its protein is CASSSTNQPQHF.

This sequence joins TRBV5-1 and TRBJ1-1; D is perhaps TRBD1 (6 bases). The germline CDR1 and CDR2 sequences are SGHRS and YFSETQ. This CDR3 region has 14 residues. V was pared by 1 base and J by 3 bases, with 10 bases between. CDR3 sequence (DNA): TGCGCCAGCAGCTTGAAGGGGGGCTACACTGAAGCTTTCTTT. Its translation is CASSLKGGYTEAFF. Using reference TRBV5-1 and TRBJ1-1 for the parts outside the CDR3, the full variable domain is KAGVTQTPRYLIKTRGQQVTLSCSPISGHRSVSWYQQTPGQGLQFLFEYFSETQRNKGNFPGRFSGRQFSNSRSEMNVSTLELGDSALYLCASSLKGGYTEAFFGQGTRLTVV.

The V call is TRBV28, the J call TRBJ2-3; no definite D call. The germline V gene encodes CDR1 MDHEN and CDR2 SYDVKM. V lost 2 bases and J 4 bases, leaving 7 bases between the germline ends. The CDR3 loop spans 13 amino acids. This CDR3 is CASSLPPADTQYF. CDR3 DNA sequence: TGTGCCAGCAGTTTACCCCCCGCAGATACGCAGTATTTT.

The gene calls are TRBV7-9 and TRBJ2-2; D remains ambiguous. Per germline, CDR1 SEHNR and CDR2 FQNEAQ (reference sequence). V was trimmed by 3 bases and J by 3 bases, leaving 14 bases between them. CDR3 length: 16 amino acids. CDR3 coding DNA: TGTGCCAGCAGCTTTGCTGGGCGGTACGACACCGGGGAGCTGTTTTTT. Residues: CASSFAGRYDTGELFF.

This clone has a single count. The chain carries TRBV29-1 and TRBJ2-1, with 7 bases matching TRBD2. The CDR3 spans 15 residues. V gave up 0 bases and J gave up 9 bases; unmatched junction bases: 11. The germline V gene has CDR1 SQVTM and CDR2 ANQGSEA. CDR3 bases: TGCAGCGTTGAAGAGGGGTTCCGGGAGGATCTTGAGCAGTTCTTC. As protein: CSVEEGFREDLEQFF.

The chain couples TRBV7-9 to TRBJ2-1, with TRBD2 matching over 8 bases. The CDR3 spans 17 residues. Germline V lookup: CDR1 SEHNR, CDR2 FQNEAQ (reference sequence). The V segment lost 5 bases and the J segment 5 bases; nucleotides outside the gene matches: 14. The CDR3, as DNA: TGTGCCAGCAGCCCGGTCCTAATTAGCGGGATGAACAATGAGCAGTTCTTC. The encoded protein is CASSPVLISGMNNEQFF.

This clone was picked up one time. The rearrangement links TRBV4-3 to TRBJ2-1, with D hard to call. V was shortened by 3 bases and J by 3 bases, with 9 bases between the two germline ends. Germline V gene data show CDR1 as LGHNA and CDR2 as YSLEER. The CDR3 runs 14 residues. For the CDR3, the DNA is TGCGCCAGCAGCCAGGAACGAAGCTACAATGAGCAGTTCTTC. Translated, it gives CASSQERSYNEQFF.

The rearrangement links TRBV7-9 to TRBJ1-5; 9 nucleotides align to TRBD1. CDR3 length equals 15 residues. The germline V gene encodes CDR1 SEHNR and CDR2 FQNEAQ (reference sequence). V lost 6 bases, J lost 5 bases, and 8 bases stayed unmatched. CDR3 DNA sequence: TGTGCCAGCAGTCCGACAGGGGGTTACGATCAGCCCCAGCATTTT. Translation: CASSPTGGYDQPQHF. Together with reference TRBV7-9 and TRBJ1-5, the CDR3 gives the full variable domain: DTGVSQNPRHKITKRGQNVTFRCDPISEHNRLYWYRQTLGQGPEFLTYFQNEAQLEKSRLLSDRFSAERPKGSFSTLEIQRTEQGDSAMYLCASSPTGGYDQPQHFGDGTRLSIL.

This rearrangement joins TRBV11-2 to TRBJ2-7, with D perhaps TRBD2 (7 bases). CDR1 is SGHAT, CDR2 FQNNGV, per germline. The length of the CDR3 is 12 residues. V lost 4 bases to trimming and J lost 5 bases, with 9 bases between them. CDR3 region: CASSWGGHEQYF. In nucleotides, the CDR3 is TGTGCCAGCAGCTGGGGGGGCCACGAGCAGTACTTC.